These T cell receptor beta chains were read from a single sample in a study of identifying expanded T cells in peripheral blood. The repertoire was sequenced with immunoSEQ multiplex PCR; TCRdb's copy has only in-frame clones and lacks some. Here the sample spans some 75,000 clones, roughly 90% being singletons. Sequencing was done on a sample of blood. These receptors were collected from a person between 18 and 69 years old in good health. CDR3s include the opening cysteine and the closing phenylalanine or tryptophan. D genes are given only for firm matches. Where a row states a size, it is once, few, many or the class of an expanded clone; other rows omit it.

clone size	J gene	D gene	V gene	CDR3 protein	CDR3 DNA
.	TRBJ1-1	.	TRBV28	CASRETTGSNTEAFF	TGTGCCAGCAGAGAAACGACGGGCTCGAACACTGAAGCTTTCTTT
once	TRBJ2-1	.	TRBV5-8	CASSLTASYNEQFF	TGTGCCAGCAGCTTGACAGCCTCCTACAATGAGCAGTTCTTC
.	TRBJ2-1	TRBD1	TRBV29-1	CSVASSDRVRGEQFF	TGCAGCGTTGCAAGTTCAGACAGGGTCCGCGGTGAGCAGTTCTTC
.	TRBJ2-5	TRBD2	TRBV7-3	CASSSLAGGLETQYF	TGTGCCAGCAGCTCACTAGCGGGAGGGCTTGAGACCCAGTACTTC
.	TRBJ2-3	TRBD2	TRBV9	CASSFTSRLAGVDTQYF	TGTGCCAGCAGCTTCACTTCAAGGCTAGCGGGAGTGGATACGCAGTATTTT
.	TRBJ2-3	.	TRBV5-5	CASSLGASVSDTQYF	TGTGCCAGCAGCTTGGGGGCGAGCGTGTCGGATACGCAGTATTTT
.	TRBJ1-5	TRBD1	TRBV2	CASRTGSNQPQHF	TGTGCCAGCCGGACAGGGAGCAATCAGCCCCAGCATTTT
.	TRBJ2-3	.	TRBV11-1	CASSSPYMTQYF	TGTGCCAGCAGCTCACCCTATATGACGCAGTATTTT
.	TRBJ2-1	TRBD2	TRBV19	CATRLAGGSYNEQFF	TGTGCCACCCGACTAGCGGGAGGTTCCTACAATGAGCAGTTCTTC
.	TRBJ2-3	TRBD2	TRBV2	CASSEGLAGGPDTQYF	TGTGCCAGCAGTGAAGGACTAGCGGGGGGTCCAGATACGCAGTATTTT
.	TRBJ1-6	TRBD1	TRBV6-6	CASRATGSSYNSPLHF	TGTGCCAGCAGGGCGACAGGGAGCTCCTATAATTCACCCCTCCACTTT
.	TRBJ2-3	.	TRBV5-1	CASSLGGLEADTQYF	TGCGCCAGCAGCTTGGGTGGGCTAGAGGCAGATACGCAGTATTTT